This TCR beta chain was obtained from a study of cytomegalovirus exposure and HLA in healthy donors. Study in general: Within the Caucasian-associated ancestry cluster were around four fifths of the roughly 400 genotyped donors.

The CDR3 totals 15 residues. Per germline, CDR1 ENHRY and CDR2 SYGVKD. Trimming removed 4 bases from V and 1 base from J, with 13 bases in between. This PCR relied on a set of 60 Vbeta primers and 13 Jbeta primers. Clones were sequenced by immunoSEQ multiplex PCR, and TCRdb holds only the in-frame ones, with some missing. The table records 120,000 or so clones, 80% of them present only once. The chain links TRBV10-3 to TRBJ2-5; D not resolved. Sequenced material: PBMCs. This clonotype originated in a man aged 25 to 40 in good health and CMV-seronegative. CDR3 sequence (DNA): TGTGCCATCAGTGCCTCTCCAGGCCTCCAAGAGACCCAGTACTTC. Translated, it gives CAISASPGLQETQYF.